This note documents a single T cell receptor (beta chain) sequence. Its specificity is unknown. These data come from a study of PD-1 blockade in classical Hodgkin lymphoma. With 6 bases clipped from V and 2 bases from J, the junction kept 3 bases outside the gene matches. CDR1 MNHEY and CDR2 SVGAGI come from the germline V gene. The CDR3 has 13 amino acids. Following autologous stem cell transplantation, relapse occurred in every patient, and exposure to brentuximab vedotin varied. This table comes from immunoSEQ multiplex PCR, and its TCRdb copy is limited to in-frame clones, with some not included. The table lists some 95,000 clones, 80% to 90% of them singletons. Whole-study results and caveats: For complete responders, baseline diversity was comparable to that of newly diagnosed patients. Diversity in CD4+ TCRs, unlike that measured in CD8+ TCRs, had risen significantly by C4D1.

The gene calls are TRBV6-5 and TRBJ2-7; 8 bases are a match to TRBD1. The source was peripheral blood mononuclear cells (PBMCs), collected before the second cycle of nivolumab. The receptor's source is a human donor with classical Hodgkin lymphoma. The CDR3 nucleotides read TGTGCCAGCAGCAGGACAGGGACCTACGAGCAGTACTTC. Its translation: CASSRTGTYEQYF.